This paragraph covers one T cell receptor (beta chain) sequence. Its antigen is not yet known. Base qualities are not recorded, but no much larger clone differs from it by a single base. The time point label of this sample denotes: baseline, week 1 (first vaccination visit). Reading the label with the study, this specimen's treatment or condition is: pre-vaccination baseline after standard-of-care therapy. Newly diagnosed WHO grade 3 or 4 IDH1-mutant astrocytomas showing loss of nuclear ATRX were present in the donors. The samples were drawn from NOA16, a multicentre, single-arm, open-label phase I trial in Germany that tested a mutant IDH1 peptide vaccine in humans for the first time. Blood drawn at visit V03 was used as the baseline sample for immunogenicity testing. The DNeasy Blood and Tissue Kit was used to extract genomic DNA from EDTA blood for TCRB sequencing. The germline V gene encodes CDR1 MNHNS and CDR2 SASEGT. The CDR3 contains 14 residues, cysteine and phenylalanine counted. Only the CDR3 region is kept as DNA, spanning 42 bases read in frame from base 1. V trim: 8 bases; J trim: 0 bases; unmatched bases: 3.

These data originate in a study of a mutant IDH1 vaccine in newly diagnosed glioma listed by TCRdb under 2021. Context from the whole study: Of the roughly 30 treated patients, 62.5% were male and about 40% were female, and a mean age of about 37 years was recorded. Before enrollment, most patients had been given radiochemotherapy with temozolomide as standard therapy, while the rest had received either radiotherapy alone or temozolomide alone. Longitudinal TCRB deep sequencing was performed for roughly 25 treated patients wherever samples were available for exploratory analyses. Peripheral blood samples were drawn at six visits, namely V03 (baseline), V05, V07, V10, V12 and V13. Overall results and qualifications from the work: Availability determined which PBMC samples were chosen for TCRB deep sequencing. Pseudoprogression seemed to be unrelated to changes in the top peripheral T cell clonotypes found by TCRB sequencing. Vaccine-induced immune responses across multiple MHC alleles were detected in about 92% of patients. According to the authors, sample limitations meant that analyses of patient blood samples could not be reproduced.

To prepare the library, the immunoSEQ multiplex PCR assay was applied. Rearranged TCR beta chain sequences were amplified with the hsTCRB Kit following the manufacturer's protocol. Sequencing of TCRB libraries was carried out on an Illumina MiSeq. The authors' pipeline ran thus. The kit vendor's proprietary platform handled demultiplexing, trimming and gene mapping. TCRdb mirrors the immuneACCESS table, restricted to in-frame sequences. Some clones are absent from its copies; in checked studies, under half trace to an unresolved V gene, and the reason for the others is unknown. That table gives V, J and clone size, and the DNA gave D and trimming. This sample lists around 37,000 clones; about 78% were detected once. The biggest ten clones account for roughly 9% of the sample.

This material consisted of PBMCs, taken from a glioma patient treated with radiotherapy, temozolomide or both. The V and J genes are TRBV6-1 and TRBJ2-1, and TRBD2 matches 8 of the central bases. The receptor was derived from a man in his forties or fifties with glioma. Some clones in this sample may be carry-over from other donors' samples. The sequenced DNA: TGTGCCAGCTTAGCGGGGACCTCCTACAATGAGCAGTTCTTC. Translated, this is CASLAGTSYNEQFF.